Listed below are T cell receptor beta chains from one sample, sequenced in a study of beta chain features in type 1 diabetes. The table came from immunoSEQ multiplex PCR; TCRdb's copy has only in-frame clones and leaves some out. Of some 640,000 clones listed, around 15% are singletons. Sample: naive CD4+ T cells from blood. The receptors were sampled from a man aged 18 to 30 with type 1 diabetes. Both conserved end residues are part of each CDR3. The order of the fields is clone size, J gene, V gene, D gene, CDR3 DNA, CDR3 protein. The D gene is left open where the match is weak. Size values are once, few and many counts, or a class for expanded clones, and some rows have none.

clone size: -
J gene: TRBJ1-5
V gene: TRBV11-2
D gene: TRBD1
CDR3 DNA: TGTGCCAGCAGCACAGGGGTTGGCCAGCCCCAGCATTTT
CDR3 protein: CASSTGVGQPQHF

clone size: few
J gene: TRBJ2-1
V gene: TRBV6-4
D gene: -
CDR3 DNA: TGTGCCTCCAGGGGGACTTGGGAGTTCTTC
CDR3 protein: CASRGTWEFF

clone size: -
J gene: TRBJ2-3
V gene: TRBV5-1
D gene: -
CDR3 DNA: TGCGCCAGCAGCGGAAATCTTGGAGGGGTAGATACGCAGTATTTT
CDR3 protein: CASSGNLGGVDTQYF

clone size: -
J gene: TRBJ1-5
V gene: TRBV4-3
D gene: TRBD1
CDR3 DNA: TGCGCCAGCAGCCTCGTGACAGGGGACCAGCCCCAGCATTTT
CDR3 protein: CASSLVTGDQPQHF

clone size: few
J gene: TRBJ2-1
V gene: TRBV2
D gene: TRBD2
CDR3 DNA: TGTGCCAGCAGTGCGGGACTAGCGGGGGAGCAGTTCTTC
CDR3 protein: CASSAGLAGEQFF

clone size: -
J gene: TRBJ2-1
V gene: TRBV11-3
D gene: TRBD1
CDR3 DNA: TGTGCCAGCAGCCCCCCGGGACAGGACAATGAGCAGTTCTTC
CDR3 protein: CASSPPGQDNEQFF

clone size: few
J gene: TRBJ2-7
V gene: TRBV7-2
D gene: TRBD1
CDR3 DNA: TGTGCCAGCAGGGGCCCGGGACAGGGAAATTACGAGCAGTACTTC
CDR3 protein: CASRGPGQGNYEQYF

clone size: -
J gene: TRBJ1-5
V gene: TRBV7-8
D gene: TRBD1
CDR3 DNA: TGTGCCAGCAGCTTAGGAGGGACAGGGCCCCAGCCCCAGCATTTT
CDR3 protein: CASSLGGTGPQPQHF

clone size: -
J gene: TRBJ2-7
V gene: TRBV18
D gene: TRBD1
CDR3 DNA: TGTGCCAGCTCACCCGGGACAGGAGGCAGGTTCCACGAGCAGTACTTC
CDR3 protein: CASSPGTGGRFHEQYF

clone size: -
J gene: TRBJ1-2
V gene: TRBV4-3
D gene: -
CDR3 DNA: TGCGCCAGCAGTCGCGGCAGGGACTATGGCTACACCTTC
CDR3 protein: CASSRGRDYGYTF

clone size: -
J gene: TRBJ2-3
V gene: TRBV7-3
D gene: TRBD1
CDR3 DNA: TGTGCCAGCAGCTTAACCTCAGGGGGCGGCACAGATACGCAGTATTTT
CDR3 protein: CASSLTSGGGTDTQYF

clone size: -
J gene: TRBJ1-1
V gene: TRBV9
D gene: -
CDR3 DNA: TGTGCCAGCAGCGCCCAAGTCCAAGCGGGGATAACTGAAGCTTTCTTT
CDR3 protein: CASSAQVQAGITEAFF

clone size: few
J gene: TRBJ2-7
V gene: TRBV18
D gene: -
CDR3 DNA: TGTGCCAGCTCACCCGGGCAGGGGCCCCTAGGGGAGCAGTACTTC
CDR3 protein: CASSPGQGPLGEQYF

clone size: few
J gene: TRBJ1-4
V gene: TRBV10-3
D gene: TRBD1
CDR3 DNA: TGTGCCACCACGGAGGACAGGGTTAATGAAAAACTGTTTTTT
CDR3 protein: CATTEDRVNEKLFF

clone size: -
J gene: TRBJ2-1
V gene: TRBV11-2
D gene: TRBD2
CDR3 DNA: TGTGCCAGCAGCTTAGGTCTAGCGGGAGGGAATGAGCAGTTCTTC
CDR3 protein: CASSLGLAGGNEQFF

clone size: -
J gene: TRBJ2-7
V gene: TRBV23-1
D gene: -
CDR3 DNA: TGCGCCAGCAGCCGACGAGCTCAAGTTAGCGAGCAGTACTTC
CDR3 protein: CASSRRAQVSEQYF

clone size: -
J gene: TRBJ2-1
V gene: TRBV7-9
D gene: TRBD2
CDR3 DNA: TGTGCCAGCAGCTTAGGCGGGAGCGATGAGCAGTTCTTC
CDR3 protein: CASSLGGSDEQFF

clone size: once
J gene: TRBJ2-7
V gene: TRBV18
D gene: -
CDR3 DNA: TGTGCCAGCTCACCACCAGGCTCGAACGAGCAGTACTTC
CDR3 protein: CASSPPGSNEQYF

clone size: -
J gene: TRBJ1-1
V gene: TRBV5-1
D gene: -
CDR3 DNA: TGCGCCAGCAGCTTGGGGGCGAACACTGAAGCTTTCTTT
CDR3 protein: CASSLGANTEAFF